This T cell receptor (beta chain) is from a study of control samples from healthy donors and cancer patients. The CDR3 runs 13 residues. The germline V gene encodes CDR1 MDHEN and CDR2 SYDVKM. Some clones are missing from TCRdb's copy, which holds only in-frame ones; the method was immunoSEQ multiplex PCR. The sample has roughly 80,000 clones, roughly 88% seen once; the top ten hold roughly 5%. The chain carries TRBV28 and TRBJ2-5; 10 bases are a match to TRBD1. This receptor was taken from a woman in her forties or fifties in good health. Sequencing was carried out using blood. The CDR3 DNA follows: TGTGCGTCCGGGACAGGGGCGGTTGAGACCCAGTACTTC. Its protein product is CASGTGAVETQYF.